One and the same sample provided the 18 T cell receptor beta chains below, sequenced in a study of T-cell reconstitution after alpha-beta-depleted transplantation in children. Unique molecular identifiers featured in how the TCRbeta library was prepared. Via MiXCR, TCRdb re-called the PCR reads, giving one row per CDR3 protein. The profile covers some 260,000 distinct CDR3 sequences, with more than 20% appearing a single time and about 5% taken by the ten largest. Sequencing used PBMCs, mostly from graft donor cells, obtained 360 days after TCRalphabeta/CD19-depleted stem cell transplant. The receptors were gathered from a female patient aged 2 to 10 who had a stem cell transplant for congenital amegakaryocytic thrombocytopenia, so the T cells may come from the graft donor.

The gene calls are TRBV12-3 or TRBV12-4 and TRBJ1-5; weak D call: TRBD1 (5 bases). The CDR3 consists of 17 residues. Trimming shortened V by 4 bases and J by 1 base, and 17 bases separated the two germline ends. DNA of the CDR3: TGTGCCAGCAGTTCTGACCGATGGGGGGGGAGCAATCAGCCCCAGCATTTT. Translating gives CASSSDRWGGSNQPQHF.

This clonotype has just a few counts. V usage is TRBV29-1 and J usage is TRBJ2-1; a weak D match, TRBD1 (6 bases). Germline-derived CDR1 and CDR2 are SQVTM and ANQGSEA. Trimming took 3 bases from V and 4 from J, leaving 7 bases between them. CDR3 length equals 12 residues. For the CDR3, the DNA is TGCAGCGTTGACAGGGGATACAATGAGCAGTTCTTC. Residues: CSVDRGYNEQFF.

This clonotype occurred a few times. This rearrangement joins TRBV29-1 to TRBJ1-2; D uncertain. Germline V gene data show CDR1 as SQVTM and CDR2 as ANQGSEA. Trimming removed 4 bases from V and 7 bases from J, with 10 bases in between. This CDR3 region has 11 residues. The CDR3 here is CSVVREAGYTF. The CDR3 nucleotides are TGCAGCGTTGTGAGGGAGGCTGGCTACACCTTC.

The J gene is TRBJ2-5, the V gene TRBV11-2; 14 bases fit TRBD2. CDR1 and CDR2 from the germline V gene are SGHAT and FQNNGV. The CDR3 extends over 17 amino acids. Losses at the gene ends were 1 base for V and 5 bases for J; bases not matched to a gene: 6. Written as DNA, the CDR3 is TGTGCCAGCAGCTTAGTGGGACTAGCGGGAGATTTGGAGACCCAGTACTTC. It codes for CASSLVGLAGDLETQYF.

The J gene is TRBJ2-2, the V gene TRBV30, with D possibly TRBD1 on 5 matching bases. The germline V gene encodes CDR1 GTSNPN and CDR2 SVGIG (reference sequence). The V end lost 6 bases, the J end lost 4 bases, and 21 bases lay between the germline ends. This CDR3 contains 16 residues. The CDR3 bases are TGTGCCTGTTCCCCGACAGCCAGGAAAGGCACCGGGGAGCTGTTTTTT. Its protein is CACSPTARKGTGELFF.

This clonotype was observed a handful of times. The chain recombines TRBV4-1 with TRBJ1-1; D is unclear. V dropped 4 bases and J dropped 6 bases, with 12 bases sitting between them. The V gene's germline CDR1 is MGHRA and CDR2 YSYEKL. The CDR3 is made up of 13 amino acids. CDR3 sequence (DNA): TGCGCCAGCAGCCGGGCTAGGATTGCTGAAGCTTTCTTT. Translation: CASSRARIAEAFF.

This clonotype was seen a handful of times. The chain carries TRBV12-3 or TRBV12-4 and TRBJ1-5, with a weak D call TRBD1 (6 bases). V gave up 5 bases and J gave up 4 bases, with 9 bases separating them. The CDR3 runs 13 residues. DNA of the CDR3: TGTGCCAGCAGTCGGGGGCTGAATCAGCCCCAGCATTTT. As protein: CASSRGLNQPQHF.

This clonotype was seen at least ten times. The gene calls are TRBV5-1 and TRBJ2-5, with no clear D. There are 12 residues in the CDR3. Germline V gives CDR1 SGHRS, CDR2 YFSETQ. V was cut by 1 base and J by 4 bases, with 5 bases left in between. CDR3 sequence: CASSLSGETQYF. CDR3 bases: TGCGCCAGCAGCTTGTCCGGAGAGACCCAGTACTTC. Full variable domain (outside the CDR3, taken from reference TRBV5-1 and TRBJ2-5): KAGVTQTPRYLIKTRGQQVTLSCSPISGHRSVSWYQQTPGQGLQFLFEYFSETQRNKGNFPGRFSGRQFSNSRSEMNVSTLELGDSALYLCASSLSGETQYFGPGTRLLVL.

This clonotype has more than one count but fewer than ten. This chain uses TRBV5-1 with TRBJ2-7; maybe TRBD2 (6 bases). In germline, CDR1 is SGHRS, CDR2 YFSETQ. CDR3 length: 12 amino acids. V gave up 4 bases and J gave up 6 bases, with 11 bases separating them. CDR3 sequence: CASSPTSREQYF. The CDR3 DNA reads as TGCGCCAGCAGCCCCACTAGCCGCGAGCAGTACTTC.

The gene calls are TRBV20-1 and TRBJ2-5; D tentatively reads TRBD1 or TRBD2 (5 bases each). Germline loops: CDR1 DFQATT, CDR2 SNEGSKA (reference sequence). The CDR3 consists of 17 residues. Trimming removed 6 bases from V and 0 bases from J, with 23 bases in between. The CDR3 DNA reads as TGCAGTGCACTCGGGACGCCGTTAAATTGGTACCAAGAGACCCAGTACTTC. Translation: CSALGTPLNWYQETQYF.

This sequence joins TRBV6-2 or TRBV6-3 and TRBJ2-5; no reliable D call. The CDR3 runs to 17 residues. Trimming cost V 0 bases and J 7 bases, with 21 bases left between them. The germline CDR1 and CDR2 sequences are MNHEY and SVGEGT. The CDR3 loop reads CASSYSSARAPLWTQYF. For the CDR3, the DNA is TGTGCCAGCAGTTACTCATCTGCTAGGGCGCCCTTGTGGACCCAGTACTTC.

The chain has TRBV10-3 and TRBJ1-2; D is undetermined. The V end was cut by 3 bases, the J end by 0 bases, with 11 bases between. From germline, CDR1 is ENHRY and CDR2 SYGVKD. The CDR3 has 15 amino acids. The CDR3 coding sequence is TGTGCCATCAGTGAAGACGGGTCAGCTAACTATGGCTACACCTTC. This gives the protein CAISEDGSANYGYTF.

The gene calls are TRBV2 and TRBJ1-2; maybe TRBD1 (6 bases). Per germline, CDR1 SNHLY and CDR2 FYNNEI. Trimming shortened V by 5 bases and J by 2 bases, and 12 bases separated the two germline ends. CDR3 length equals 14 residues. CDR3 region: CASSSATGNYGYTF. CDR3 nucleotide sequence: TGTGCCAGCAGTAGCGCCACAGGGAACTATGGCTACACCTTC.

This clonotype was detected many times. This rearrangement joins TRBV7-3 to TRBJ1-6; D is undetermined. The CDR3 loop spans 16 amino acids. Trimming shortened V by 5 bases and J by 5 bases, and 16 bases separated the two germline ends. Looked up from germline, CDR1 is SGHTA and CDR2 is FQGTGA. The CDR3 nucleotides are TGTGCCAGCAGCACCTCTGAAGAGCTGCATAATTCACCCCTCCACTTT. Amino acids: CASSTSEELHNSPLHF.

This chain links TRBV6-1 with TRBJ1-5; TRBD1 is a possible D gene (6 bases). The CDR3 has 15 residues. Germline V gene sequence: CDR1 MNHNS, CDR2 SASEGT. V dropped 5 bases and J dropped 0 bases, with 11 bases sitting between them. As DNA, the CDR3 is TGTGCCAGCAGTACAGGGCTTTTTAGCAATCAGCCCCAGCATTTT. Its translation: CASSTGLFSNQPQHF.

The CDR3 loop reads CASSAGDEQYF. The DNA for the CDR3 is TGTGCCAGCAGCGCCGGGGACGAGCAGTACTTC. The J gene is TRBJ2-7, the V gene TRBV12-3 or TRBV12-4; possible D gene TRBD2, 5 bases. This CDR3 contains 11 residues. The V end lost 6 bases, the J end lost 5 bases, and 8 bases lay between the germline ends.

The chain couples TRBV5-1 to TRBJ1-6; 8 bases are a match to TRBD1. This CDR3 is 18 amino acids long. The germline V gene encodes CDR1 SGHRS and CDR2 YFSETQ. Losses at the gene ends were 4 bases for V and 1 base for J; bases not matched to a gene: 10. CDR3 protein: CASSAKTGDRSYNSPLHF. The CDR3 region has the DNA TGCGCCAGCAGCGCCAAGACAGGGGATCGGTCCTATAATTCACCCCTCCACTTT.

The gene calls are TRBV11-3 and TRBJ2-7; 7 bases line up with TRBD2. The germline V gene has CDR1 SGHNT and CDR2 YENEEA. This CDR3 spans 16 amino acids. Trimming took 4 bases from V and 0 from J; bases not matched to a gene: 9. CDR3 bases: TGTGCCAGCAGCTCCTTCGGGTTAGCGGGCTCCTACGAGCAGTACTTC. It yields the protein CASSSFGLAGSYEQYF.